The clone carrying this TCR beta chain was recorded many times. Time point of the sample: newly diagnosed GD, antithyroid drugs for less than 3 months. The TCR library was prepared using RNA isolated from PBMCs. The sample is drawn from a study of regulatory T cells in long-lasting Graves disease. This CDR3 has 13 amino acids. The germline V gene has CDR1 SQVTM and CDR2 ANQGSEA. The V end lost 7 bases, the J end lost 4 bases, and 13 bases lay between the germline ends. Both iRepertoire HTBI primers and Arm-PCR of CDR3 regions were used to build the TCR beta libraries. TCRdb re-derived calls from the multiplex PCR reads in MiXCR, one entry per CDR3 protein. This table has over 500,000 distinct CDR3 sequences, 15% to 20% appearing once. This sample was also put to use in a study of T cells in Graves' hyperthyroidism and ophthalmopathy.

This TCR came from a young woman with Graves disease. The sample consisted of peripheral blood mononuclear cells (PBMCs), taken at new diagnosis, from a patient treated with antithyroid drugs. The chain has TRBV29-1 and TRBJ1-4; perhaps TRBD1 as D (6 bases). The CDR3 here is CSALGQLNEKLFF. The CDR3 bases are TGCAGCGCCCTAGGACAGCTTAATGAAAAACTGTTTTTT.